A selection of T cell receptor beta chains follows, all from one sample in a study of radiation and T cells in renal cell carcinoma. Generated by immunoSEQ multiplex PCR, the TCRdb table keeps only in-frame clones and is missing some. The sample records some 72,000 clones, more than 75% being singletons. Sequencing used blood, obtained from a patient whose treatment included radiotherapy and nephrectomy. These receptors all come from a man aged 60-69 years with renal cell carcinoma. CDR3s include the opening cysteine and the closing phenylalanine or tryptophan. A D gene is named only where the DNA matches it firmly. Clone size is shown for a subset of rows, as once, few, many or a class of expanded clone.

D gene: .
V gene: TRBV6-5
clone size: .
J gene: TRBJ2-5
CDR3 DNA: TGTGCCAGCTCCAGGGGCAGGGAAGAGACCCAGTACTTC
CDR3 protein: CASSRGREETQYF

D gene: .
V gene: TRBV29-1
clone size: once
J gene: TRBJ2-5
CDR3 DNA: TGCAGCGTTGAACGCCGACAGCTCTTTGGGGCCCAGTACTTC
CDR3 protein: CSVERRQLFGAQYF

D gene: TRBD1
V gene: TRBV4-1
clone size: .
J gene: TRBJ2-7
CDR3 DNA: TGCGCCAGCAGCCAAGACGACCAGGGGGCGTCCCCGAGGTCCTACGAGCAGTACTTC
CDR3 protein: CASSQDDQGASPRSYEQYF

D gene: TRBD2
V gene: TRBV6-5
clone size: .
J gene: TRBJ2-7
CDR3 DNA: TGTGCCTGCACGACTAGCGGGTCCTACGAGCAGTACTTC
CDR3 protein: CACTTSGSYEQYF

D gene: .
V gene: TRBV6-5
clone size: .
J gene: TRBJ1-4
CDR3 DNA: TGTGCCAGCAGTTACAATCGGCAGGGAGGTGAAAAACTGTTTTTT
CDR3 protein: CASSYNRQGGEKLFF

D gene: .
V gene: TRBV2
clone size: .
J gene: TRBJ1-2
CDR3 DNA: TGTGCCAGCAGGGGAACCTATGGCTACACCTTC
CDR3 protein: CASRGTYGYTF

D gene: TRBD1
V gene: TRBV19
clone size: .
J gene: TRBJ2-7
CDR3 DNA: TGTGCCAGTAGTATGAGACAGGGGCGTTTCTACGAGCAGTACTTC
CDR3 protein: CASSMRQGRFYEQYF

D gene: TRBD2
V gene: TRBV18
clone size: .
J gene: TRBJ2-1
CDR3 DNA: TGTGCCAGCTCAACCGGGACTATCAGCAATGAGCAGTTCTTC
CDR3 protein: CASSTGTISNEQFF

D gene: .
V gene: TRBV5-4
clone size: .
J gene: TRBJ2-2
CDR3 DNA: TGTGCCAGCAGCTTGGGAAGGGCTGTCAGCACCGGGGAGCTGTTTTTT
CDR3 protein: CASSLGRAVSTGELFF

D gene: .
V gene: TRBV19
clone size: .
J gene: TRBJ1-2
CDR3 DNA: TGTGCCAGTAGTATAGGCGGACAGCCTTTCTATGGCTACACCTTC
CDR3 protein: CASSIGGQPFYGYTF

D gene: TRBD1
V gene: TRBV2
clone size: .
J gene: TRBJ1-2
CDR3 DNA: TGTGCCAGCAGTGAAGGGACAGGGGGTACGGATGGCTACACCTTC
CDR3 protein: CASSEGTGGTDGYTF